A single sample is the source of the 13 T cell receptor beta chains below, sequenced in a study of T cells in Graves' hyperthyroidism and ophthalmopathy. TCR beta CDR3 regions were amplified from RNA. HTBI primers were employed in a first-round RT-PCR of the TCR CDR3. TCRdb re-analysed the multiplex PCR reads in MiXCR, keeping a single row per CDR3 protein. The sample has approximately 620,000 distinct CDR3 sequences, roughly 15% seen once. The material sequenced was blood. The receptors were gathered from a woman in her thirties or forties with Graves' ophthalmopathy.

This clonotype appeared a few times. The rearrangement joins TRBV7-3 to TRBJ2-5; no clear D. The CDR3 length is 13 residues. V gave up 5 bases and J gave up 4 bases, with 11 bases separating them. CDR1 and CDR2 from the germline V gene are SGHTA and FQGTGA. The CDR3 region is CASSPQPGETQYF. The CDR3 region has the DNA TGTGCCAGCAGCCCCCAGCCCGGAGAGACCCAGTACTTC.

This clonotype was recorded many times. The chain joins TRBV2 to TRBJ2-3; maybe TRBD2 (6 bases). V was cut by 11 bases and J by 4 bases, with 16 bases left in between. In germline, CDR1 is SNHLY, CDR2 FYNNEI. There are 13 residues in the CDR3. The CDR3 loop reads CASGTGGADTQYF. The DNA for the CDR3 is TGTGCCTCCGGGACCGGAGGGGCAGATACGCAGTATTTT. The full variable domain, rest sourced from reference TRBV2 and TRBJ2-3, is EPEVTQTPSHQVTQMGQEVILRCVPISNHLYFYWYRQILGQKVEFLVSFYNNEISEKSEIFDDQFSVERPDGSNFTLKIRSTKLEDSAMYFCASGTGGADTQYFGPGTRLTVL.

This rearrangement joins TRBV10-3 to TRBJ1-1; possible D gene TRBD1, 5 bases. Between the trimmed V and J ends, which lost 3 bases and 7 bases, there was a span of 15 bases. The CDR3 has 14 residues. Germline V gene sequence: CDR1 ENHRY, CDR2 SYGVKD. CDR3 residues: CAISDVGGRGEAFF. In nucleotides, the CDR3 is TGTGCCATCAGTGATGTGGGTGGAAGGGGTGAAGCTTTCTTT.

This clonotype was recorded a few times. The chain recombines TRBV7-9 with TRBJ1-2; 7 bases are shared with TRBD1. The CDR3 consists of 16 residues. The V and J ends lost 5 bases and 4 bases, in that order; junction bases with no gene match: 13. The germline V gene has CDR1 SEHNR and CDR2 FQNEAQ (reference sequence). The CDR3: CASSPVGQGGTYGYTF. DNA for the CDR3: TGTGCCAGCAGCCCGGTGGGGCAAGGGGGCACCTATGGCTACACCTTC.

The gene calls are TRBV5-1 and TRBJ2-3, with TRBD2 identical over 13 bases. The CDR3 covers 17 residues. Germline V gene lookup returns CDR1 SGHRS and CDR2 YFSETQ. V lost 3 bases, J lost 6 bases, and 10 bases stayed unmatched. The CDR3 loop reads CASSYYPGLAGVDTQYF. The CDR3 region has the DNA TGCGCCAGCAGCTACTACCCCGGACTAGCGGGGGTGGATACGCAGTATTTT.

The V call is TRBV6-1, the J call TRBJ1-1; 7 nucleotides match TRBD1. Germline V gives CDR1 MNHNS, CDR2 SASEGT. V lost 4 bases to trimming and J lost 6 bases; unmatched junction nucleotides: 11. This CDR3 has 15 residues. The CDR3 sequence is CASSVPQGGFSEAFF. CDR3 DNA: TGTGCCAGCAGTGTGCCGCAGGGGGGATTTTCTGAAGCTTTCTTT.

The CDR3 sequence: CSARITGGQPQHF. DNA of the CDR3: TGCAGTGCTAGAATAACAGGTGGTCAGCCCCAGCATTTT. V gene TRBV20-1 combines with J gene TRBJ1-5; D possibly corresponds to TRBD1 (5 bases). This CDR3 is built from 13 residues. Germline CDR1 DFQATT, CDR2 SNEGSKA (reference sequence). Trimming took 2 bases from V and 6 from J, leaving 11 bases between them.

V is TRBV4-2 and J is TRBJ2-3, with TRBD2 identical over 10 bases. V was clipped by 2 bases and J by 5 bases; unmatched bases: 7. Looked up from germline, CDR1 is LGHNA and CDR2 is YNFKEQ. The CDR3 sequence is 16 residues long. The CDR3 DNA reads as TGTGCCAGCAGCCAAAAGAGCGGGGGGGATATAGATACGCAGTATTTT. As protein: CASSQKSGGDIDTQYF.

This clonotype has ten or more counts. The chain carries TRBV27 and TRBJ2-1; D is possibly TRBD1 (6 bases). The V gene's germline CDR1 is MNHEY and CDR2 SMNVEV (reference sequence). The CDR3 totals 17 residues. Trimming took off 5 bases at V and 0 bases at J, with 17 bases between the two ends. CDR3 nucleotides: TGTGCCAGCAGTAGTTACTCCGGGACACCCTCCTACAATGAGCAGTTCTTC. This translates into CASSSYSGTPSYNEQFF.

This clonotype was detected many times. The rearrangement joins TRBV6-1 to TRBJ1-1; D not resolved. The V gene lost 0 bases and the J gene lost 1 base, with 12 bases spanning the gap. The CDR3 extends over 16 amino acids. Germline V CDR1 and CDR2: MNHNS, SASEGT. The CDR3 is CASSEARVRANTEAFF. The CDR3 region has the DNA TGTGCCAGCAGTGAAGCCAGAGTACGGGCGAACACTGAAGCTTTCTTT.

The rearrangement joins TRBV20-1 to TRBJ2-3; D not certain. Germline V CDR1 and CDR2: DFQATT, SNEGSKA (reference sequence). There are 15 residues in the CDR3. The V end was cut by 2 bases, the J end by 6 bases, with 18 bases between. CDR3: CSARWAQFPGDTQYF. The CDR3 nucleotides are TGCAGTGCTAGATGGGCCCAGTTCCCCGGGGATACGCAGTATTTT.

This chain connects TRBV6-1 to TRBJ1-1; 7 bases match TRBD1. From germline, CDR1 is MNHNS and CDR2 SASEGT. With 6 bases clipped from V and 1 base from J, the junction kept 11 bases outside the gene matches. The CDR3 is made up of 16 amino acids. Written as DNA, the CDR3 is TGTGCCAGCAGGCGCAACCTCCAGGGGGGGAACACTGAAGCTTTCTTT. This sequence encodes CASRRNLQGGNTEAFF.

With regard to this clonotype: A much larger clone lies one base from this, so it may be a read error. V gene TRBV28 combines with J gene TRBJ1-1, with D perhaps TRBD1 (6 bases). The V gene's germline CDR1 is MDHEN and CDR2 SYDVKM. V was cut by 7 bases and J by 1 base, with 16 bases left in between. The CDR3 is made up of 15 amino acids. The CDR3 nucleotides read TGTGCCAGCACCCACCCCAGGGGAAAGAACACTGAAGCTTTCTTT. Translating it yields CASTHPRGKNTEAFF.